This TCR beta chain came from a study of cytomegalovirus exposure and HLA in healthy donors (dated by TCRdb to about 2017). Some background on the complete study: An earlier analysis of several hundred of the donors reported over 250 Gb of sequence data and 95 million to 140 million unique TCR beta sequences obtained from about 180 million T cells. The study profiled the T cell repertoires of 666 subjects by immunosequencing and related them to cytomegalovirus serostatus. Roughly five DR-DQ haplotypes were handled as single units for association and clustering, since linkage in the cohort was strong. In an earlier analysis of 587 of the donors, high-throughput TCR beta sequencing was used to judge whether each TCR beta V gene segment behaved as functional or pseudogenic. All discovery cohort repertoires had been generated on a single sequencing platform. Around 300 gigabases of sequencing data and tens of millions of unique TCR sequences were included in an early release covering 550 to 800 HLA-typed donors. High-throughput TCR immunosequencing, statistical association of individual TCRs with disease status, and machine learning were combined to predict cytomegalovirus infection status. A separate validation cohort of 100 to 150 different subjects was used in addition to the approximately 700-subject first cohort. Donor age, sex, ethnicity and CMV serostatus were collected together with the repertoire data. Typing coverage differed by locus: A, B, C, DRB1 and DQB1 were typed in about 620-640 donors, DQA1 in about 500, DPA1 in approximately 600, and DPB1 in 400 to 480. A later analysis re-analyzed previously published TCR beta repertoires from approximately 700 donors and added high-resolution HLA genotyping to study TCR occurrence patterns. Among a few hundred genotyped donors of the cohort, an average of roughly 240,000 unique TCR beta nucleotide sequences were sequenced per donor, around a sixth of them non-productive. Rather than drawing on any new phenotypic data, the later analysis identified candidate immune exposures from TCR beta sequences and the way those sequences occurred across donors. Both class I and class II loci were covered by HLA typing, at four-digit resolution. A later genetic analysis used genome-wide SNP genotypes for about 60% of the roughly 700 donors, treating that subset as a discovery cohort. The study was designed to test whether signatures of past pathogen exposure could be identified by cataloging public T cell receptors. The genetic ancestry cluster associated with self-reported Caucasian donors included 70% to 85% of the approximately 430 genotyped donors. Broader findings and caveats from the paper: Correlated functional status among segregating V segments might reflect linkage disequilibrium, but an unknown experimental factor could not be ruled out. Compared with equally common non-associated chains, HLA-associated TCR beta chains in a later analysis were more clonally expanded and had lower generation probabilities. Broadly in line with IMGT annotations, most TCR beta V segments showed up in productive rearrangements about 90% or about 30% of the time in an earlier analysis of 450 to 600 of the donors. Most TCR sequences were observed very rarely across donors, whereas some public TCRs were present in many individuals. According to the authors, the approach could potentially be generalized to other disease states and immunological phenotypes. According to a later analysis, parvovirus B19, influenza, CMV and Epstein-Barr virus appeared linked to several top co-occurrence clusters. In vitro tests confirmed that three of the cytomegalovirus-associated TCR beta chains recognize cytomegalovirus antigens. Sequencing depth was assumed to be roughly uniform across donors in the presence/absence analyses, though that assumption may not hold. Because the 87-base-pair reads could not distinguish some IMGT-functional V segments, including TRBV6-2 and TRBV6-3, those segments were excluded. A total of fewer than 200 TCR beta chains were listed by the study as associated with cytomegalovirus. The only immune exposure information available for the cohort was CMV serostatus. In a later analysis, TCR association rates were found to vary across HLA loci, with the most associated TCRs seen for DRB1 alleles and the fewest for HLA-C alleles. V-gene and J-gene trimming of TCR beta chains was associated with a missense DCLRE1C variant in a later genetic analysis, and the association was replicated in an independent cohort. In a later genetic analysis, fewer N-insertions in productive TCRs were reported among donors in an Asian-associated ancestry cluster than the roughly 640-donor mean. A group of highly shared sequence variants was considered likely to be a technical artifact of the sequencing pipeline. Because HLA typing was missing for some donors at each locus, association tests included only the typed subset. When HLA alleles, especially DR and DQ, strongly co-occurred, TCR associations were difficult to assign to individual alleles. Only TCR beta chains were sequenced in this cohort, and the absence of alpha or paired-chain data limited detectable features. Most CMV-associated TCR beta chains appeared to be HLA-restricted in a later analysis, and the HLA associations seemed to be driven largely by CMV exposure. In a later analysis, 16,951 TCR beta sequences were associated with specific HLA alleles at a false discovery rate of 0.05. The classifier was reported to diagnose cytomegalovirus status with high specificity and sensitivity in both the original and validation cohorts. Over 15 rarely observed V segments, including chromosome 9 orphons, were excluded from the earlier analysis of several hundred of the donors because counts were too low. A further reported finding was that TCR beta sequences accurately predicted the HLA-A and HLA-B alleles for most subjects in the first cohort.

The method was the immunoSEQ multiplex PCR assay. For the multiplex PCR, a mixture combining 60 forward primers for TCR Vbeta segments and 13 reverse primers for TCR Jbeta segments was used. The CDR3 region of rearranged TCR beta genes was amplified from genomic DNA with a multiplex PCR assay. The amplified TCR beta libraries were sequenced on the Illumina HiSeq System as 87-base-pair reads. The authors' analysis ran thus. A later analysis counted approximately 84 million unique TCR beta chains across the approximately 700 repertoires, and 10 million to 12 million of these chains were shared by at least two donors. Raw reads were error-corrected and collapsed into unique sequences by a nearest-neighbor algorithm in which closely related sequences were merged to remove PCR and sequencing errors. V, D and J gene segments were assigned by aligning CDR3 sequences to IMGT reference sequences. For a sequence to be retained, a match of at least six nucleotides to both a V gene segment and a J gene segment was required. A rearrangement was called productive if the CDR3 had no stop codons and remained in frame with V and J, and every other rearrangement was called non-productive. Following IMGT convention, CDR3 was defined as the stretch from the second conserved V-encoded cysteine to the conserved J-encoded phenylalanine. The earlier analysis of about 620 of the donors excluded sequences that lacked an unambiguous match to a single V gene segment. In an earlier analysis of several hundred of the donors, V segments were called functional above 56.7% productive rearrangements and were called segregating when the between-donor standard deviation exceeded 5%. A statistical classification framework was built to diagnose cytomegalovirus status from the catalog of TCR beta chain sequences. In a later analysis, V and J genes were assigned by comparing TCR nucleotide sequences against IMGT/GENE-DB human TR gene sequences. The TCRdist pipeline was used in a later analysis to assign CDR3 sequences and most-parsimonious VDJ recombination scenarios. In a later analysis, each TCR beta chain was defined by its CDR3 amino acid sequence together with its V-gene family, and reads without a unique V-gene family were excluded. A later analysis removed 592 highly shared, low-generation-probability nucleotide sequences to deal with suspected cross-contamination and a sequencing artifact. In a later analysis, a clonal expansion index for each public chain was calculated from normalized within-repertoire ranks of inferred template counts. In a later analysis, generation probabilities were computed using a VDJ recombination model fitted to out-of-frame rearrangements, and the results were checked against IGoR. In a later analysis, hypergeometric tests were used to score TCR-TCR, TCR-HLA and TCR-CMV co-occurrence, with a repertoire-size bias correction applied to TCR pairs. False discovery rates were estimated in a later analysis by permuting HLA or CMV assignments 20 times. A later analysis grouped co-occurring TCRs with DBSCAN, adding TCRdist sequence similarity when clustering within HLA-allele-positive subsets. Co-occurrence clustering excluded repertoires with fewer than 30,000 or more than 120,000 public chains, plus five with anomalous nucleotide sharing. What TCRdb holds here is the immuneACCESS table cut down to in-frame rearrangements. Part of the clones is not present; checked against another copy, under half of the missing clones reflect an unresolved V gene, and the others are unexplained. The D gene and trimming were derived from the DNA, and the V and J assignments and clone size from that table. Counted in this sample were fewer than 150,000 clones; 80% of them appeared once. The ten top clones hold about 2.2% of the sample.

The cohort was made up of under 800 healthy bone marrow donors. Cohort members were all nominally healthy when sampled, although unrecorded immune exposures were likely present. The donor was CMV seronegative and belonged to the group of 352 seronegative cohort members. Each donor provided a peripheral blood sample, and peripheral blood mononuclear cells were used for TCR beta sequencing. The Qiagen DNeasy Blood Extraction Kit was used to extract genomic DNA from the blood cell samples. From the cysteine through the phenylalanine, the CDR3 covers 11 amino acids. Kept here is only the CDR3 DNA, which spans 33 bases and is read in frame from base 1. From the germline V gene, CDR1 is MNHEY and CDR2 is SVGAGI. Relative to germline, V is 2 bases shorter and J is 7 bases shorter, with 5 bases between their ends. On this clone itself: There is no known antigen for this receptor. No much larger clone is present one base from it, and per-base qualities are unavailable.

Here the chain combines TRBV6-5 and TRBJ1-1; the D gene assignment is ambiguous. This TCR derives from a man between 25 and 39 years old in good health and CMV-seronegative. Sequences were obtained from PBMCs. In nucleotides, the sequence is TGTGCCAGCAGTTACATCGGTGAAGCTTTCTTT. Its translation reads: CASSYIGEAFF.